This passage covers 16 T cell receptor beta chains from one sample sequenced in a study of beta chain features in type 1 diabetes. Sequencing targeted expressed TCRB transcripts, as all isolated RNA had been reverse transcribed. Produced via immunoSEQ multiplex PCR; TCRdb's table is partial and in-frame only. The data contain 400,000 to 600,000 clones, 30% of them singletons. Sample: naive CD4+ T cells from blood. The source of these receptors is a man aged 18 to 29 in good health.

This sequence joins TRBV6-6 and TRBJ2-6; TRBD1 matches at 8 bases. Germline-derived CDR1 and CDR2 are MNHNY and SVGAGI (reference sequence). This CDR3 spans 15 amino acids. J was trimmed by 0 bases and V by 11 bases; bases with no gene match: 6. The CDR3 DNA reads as TGTGCCGGGGGGACAGGCGGCTCTGGGGCCAACGTCCTGACTTTC. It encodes CAGGTGGSGANVLTF.

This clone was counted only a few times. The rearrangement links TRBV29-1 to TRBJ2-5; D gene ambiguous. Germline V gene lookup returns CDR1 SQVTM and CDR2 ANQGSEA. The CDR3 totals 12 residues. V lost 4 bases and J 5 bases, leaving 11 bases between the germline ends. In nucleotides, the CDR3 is TGCAGCGTTGCCCCGTCCGGGGAGACCCAGTACTTC. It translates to CSVAPSGETQYF.

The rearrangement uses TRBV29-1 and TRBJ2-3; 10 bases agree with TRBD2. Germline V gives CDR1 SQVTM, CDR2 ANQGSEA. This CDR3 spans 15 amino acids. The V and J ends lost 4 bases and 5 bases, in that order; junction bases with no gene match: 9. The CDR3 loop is CSVGGTSGIIDTQYF. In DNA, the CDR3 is TGCAGCGTTGGGGGTACTAGCGGGATAATAGATACGCAGTATTTT.

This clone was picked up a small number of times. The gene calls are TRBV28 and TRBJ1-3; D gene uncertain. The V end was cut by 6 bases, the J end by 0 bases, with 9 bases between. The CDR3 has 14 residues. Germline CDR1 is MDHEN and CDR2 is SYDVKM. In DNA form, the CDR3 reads TGTGCCAGCAGGGACTCCTACTCTGGAAACACCATATATTTT. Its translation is CASRDSYSGNTIYF.

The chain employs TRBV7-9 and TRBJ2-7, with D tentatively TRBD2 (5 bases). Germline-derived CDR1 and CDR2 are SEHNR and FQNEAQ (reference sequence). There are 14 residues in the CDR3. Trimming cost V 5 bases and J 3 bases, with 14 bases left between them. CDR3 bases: TGTGCCAGCAGCGAACGGACTTTCAACTACGAGCAGTACTTC. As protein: CASSERTFNYEQYF.

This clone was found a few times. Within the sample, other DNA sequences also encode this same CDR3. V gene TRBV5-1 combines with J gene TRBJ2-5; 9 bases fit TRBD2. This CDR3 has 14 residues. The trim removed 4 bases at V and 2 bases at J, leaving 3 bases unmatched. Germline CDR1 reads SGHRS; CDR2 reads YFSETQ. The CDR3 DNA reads TGCGCCAGCAGCCTGACTAGCGGACAAGAGACCCAGTACTTC. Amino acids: CASSLTSGQETQYF.

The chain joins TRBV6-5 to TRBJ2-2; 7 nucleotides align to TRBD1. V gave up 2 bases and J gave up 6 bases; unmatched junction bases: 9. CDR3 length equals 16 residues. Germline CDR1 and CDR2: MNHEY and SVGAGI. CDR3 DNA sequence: TGTGCCAGCAGTTACCCGACAGGGAGTGGGGCCGGGGAGCTGTTTTTT. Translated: CASSYPTGSGAGELFF.

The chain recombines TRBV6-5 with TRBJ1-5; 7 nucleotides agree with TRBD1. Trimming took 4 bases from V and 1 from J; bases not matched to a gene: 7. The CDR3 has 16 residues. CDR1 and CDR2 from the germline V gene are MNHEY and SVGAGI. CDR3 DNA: TGTGCCAGCAGTTCACAGGGGTTCTTGAGCAATCAGCCCCAGCATTTT. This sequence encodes CASSSQGFLSNQPQHF.

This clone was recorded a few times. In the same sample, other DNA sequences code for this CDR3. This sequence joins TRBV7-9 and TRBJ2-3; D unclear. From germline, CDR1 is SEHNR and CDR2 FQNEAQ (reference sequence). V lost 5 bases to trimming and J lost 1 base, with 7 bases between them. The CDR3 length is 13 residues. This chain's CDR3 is CASSLTGTDTQYF. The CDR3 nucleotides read TGTGCCAGCAGCCTTACCGGCACAGATACGCAGTATTTT.

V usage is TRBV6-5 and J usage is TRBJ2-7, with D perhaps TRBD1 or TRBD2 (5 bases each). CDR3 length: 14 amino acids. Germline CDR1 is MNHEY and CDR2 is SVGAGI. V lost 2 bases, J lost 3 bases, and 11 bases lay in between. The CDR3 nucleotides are TGTGCCAGCAGTTACCCGGGACGCGGCTACGAGCAGTACTTC. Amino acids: CASSYPGRGYEQYF.

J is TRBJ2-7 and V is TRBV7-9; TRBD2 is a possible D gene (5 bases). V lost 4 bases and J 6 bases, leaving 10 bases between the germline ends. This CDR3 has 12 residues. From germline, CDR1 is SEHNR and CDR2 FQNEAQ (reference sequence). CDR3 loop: CASSSTNLEQYF. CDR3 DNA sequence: TGTGCCAGCAGCTCGACTAATCTCGAGCAGTACTTC. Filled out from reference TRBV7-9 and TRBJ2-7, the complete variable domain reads DTGVSQNPRHKITKRGQNVTFRCDPISEHNRLYWYRQTLGQGPEFLTYFQNEAQLEKSRLLSDRFSAERPKGSFSTLEIQRTEQGDSAMYLCASSSTNLEQYFGPGTRLTVT.

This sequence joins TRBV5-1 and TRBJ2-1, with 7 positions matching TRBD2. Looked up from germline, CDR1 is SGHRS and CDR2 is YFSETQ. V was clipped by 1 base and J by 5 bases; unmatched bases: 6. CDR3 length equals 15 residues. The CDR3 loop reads CASSLFLAANNEQFF. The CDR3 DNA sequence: TGCGCCAGCAGCTTGTTTCTAGCGGCGAACAATGAGCAGTTCTTC.

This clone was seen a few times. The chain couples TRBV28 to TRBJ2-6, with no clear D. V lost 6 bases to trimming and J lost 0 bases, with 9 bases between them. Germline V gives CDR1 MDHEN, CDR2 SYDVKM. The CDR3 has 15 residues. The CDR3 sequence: CASSVDLSGANVLTF. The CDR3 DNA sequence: TGTGCCAGCAGCGTAGACCTCTCTGGGGCCAACGTCCTGACTTTC.

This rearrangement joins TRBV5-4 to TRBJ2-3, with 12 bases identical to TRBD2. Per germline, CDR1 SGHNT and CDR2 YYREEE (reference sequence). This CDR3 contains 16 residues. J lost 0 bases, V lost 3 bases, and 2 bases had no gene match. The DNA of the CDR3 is TGTGCCAGCAGCTACGGGACTAGCGGGAGCACAGATACGCAGTATTTT. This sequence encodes CASSYGTSGSTDTQYF.

CDR3 amino acids: CASSSQRSEQYF. The DNA of the CDR3 is TGTGCCAGCAGCTCCCAGAGAAGCGAGCAGTACTTC. The chain has TRBV7-9 and TRBJ2-7; D is undetermined. This CDR3 spans 12 amino acids. The ends were cut back, 4 bases at V and 6 bases at J, with 10 bases in the middle. Germline V gene lookup returns CDR1 SEHNR and CDR2 FQNEAQ (reference sequence).

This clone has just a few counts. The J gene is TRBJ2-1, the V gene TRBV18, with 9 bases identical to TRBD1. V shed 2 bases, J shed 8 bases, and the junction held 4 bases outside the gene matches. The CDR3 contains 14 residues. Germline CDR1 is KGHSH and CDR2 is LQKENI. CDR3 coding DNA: TGTGCCAGCTCACCAGTGACAGGGGGGGATGAGCAGTTCTTC. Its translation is CASSPVTGGDEQFF.